This T cell receptor beta chain was identified during a study of tumor-infiltrating lymphocytes in localized non-small cell lung cancer. Study information: From each patient, both tumor and uninvolved lung, non-adjacent to tumor, were sampled. Study conclusions and caveats: IM1 and IM2 tumors showed no difference in T-cell fraction. Tumor T-cell fraction from TCR sequencing was not associated with recurrence-free survival (p = 0.61).

This clone was seen more than once but under ten times. The antigen remains undetermined. Clones were read by immunoSEQ multiplex PCR, and TCRdb kept only the in-frame ones, dropping some. Altogether about 12,000 clones are present, 85% to 90% being singletons, with the ten largest covering approximately 8.9%. The sequenced sample was lung tumor tissue. The source is a human donor with non-small cell lung cancer.

CDR3 amino acids: CASSPKPQLEQFF. The DNA of the CDR3 is TGCGCCAGCAGTCCCAAACCACAGCTTGAGCAGTTCTTC. The chain links TRBV5-1 to TRBJ2-1; D unresolved. V was trimmed by 5 bases and J by 9 bases, leaving 15 bases between them. CDR1 is SGHRS, CDR2 YFSETQ, per germline. CDR3 length equals 13 residues.